The 19 T cell receptor beta chains below were found in one sample sequenced in a study of CD8+CD57+ T cells in acquired aplastic anemia. Profiling of TCR beta VDJ combinations and CDR3 sequences used genomic DNA as template. TCRdb independently ran MiXCR on the reads; one entry per CDR3 protein. The sample has 89,000 or so distinct CDR3 sequences, 55% to 70% seen once. Flow cytometry had shown expanded CD8+CD57+ cells in the patients chosen for sequencing. The sample comprised sorted CD4+, CD8+, or CD8+CD57+ T cells (not recorded which) from PBMCs. The receptors were gathered from a human donor with aplastic anemia.

In this sample, this clonotype turned up many times. V usage is TRBV13 and J usage is TRBJ1-2, with D unresolved. The CDR3 contains 14 residues. Per the germline V gene, CDR1 is PRHDT and CDR2 is FYEKMQ (reference sequence). V lost 2 bases and J 2 bases, leaving 9 bases between the germline ends. The CDR3, as DNA: TGTGCCAGCAGCTTAACAGAATTCAACTATGGCTACACCTTC. It codes for CASSLTEFNYGYTF.

This clonotype showed up many times. CDR3 protein: CASSQASVNEKLFF. The CDR3 region has the DNA TGTGCCAGCAGCCAAGCGAGTGTTAATGAAAAACTGTTTTTT. This chain joins TRBV4-2 and TRBJ1-4; D is ambiguous. CDR3 length: 14 amino acids. Germline V gene data show CDR1 as LGHNA and CDR2 as YNFKEQ. V lost 1 base and J 4 bases, leaving 7 bases between the germline ends.

The chain joins TRBV12-3 or TRBV12-4 to TRBJ2-7; D is undetermined. This CDR3 comprises 14 residues. Trimming took off 4 bases at V and 3 bases at J, with 13 bases between the two ends. DNA of the CDR3: TGTGCCAGCAGTTACGTCTGGCAGAGCTACGAGCAGTACTTC. Translation gives CASSYVWQSYEQYF.

This chain uses TRBV9 with TRBJ2-7; D uncertain. The CDR3 totals 12 residues. V lost 3 bases to trimming and J lost 5 bases, with 9 bases between them. Germline V gene lookup returns CDR1 SGDLS and CDR2 YYNGEE. The CDR3, as DNA: TGTGCCAGCAGCGACCCAGACCACGAGCAGTACTTC. Its protein is CASSDPDHEQYF.

This chain connects TRBV9 to TRBJ2-2; D remains unclear. Germline assignment: CDR1 SGDLS and CDR2 YYNGEE. The CDR3 is made up of 12 amino acids. Trimming removed 3 bases from V and 7 bases from J, with 7 bases in between. CDR3 nucleotides: TGTGCCAGCAGCGCCATTAGCGGGGAGCTGTTTTTT. Translating it yields CASSAISGELFF.

As to this clonotype: The junction and the germline gene differ at one end; a read error may be behind it. V usage is TRBV20-1 and J usage is TRBJ1-2; D is unclear. The CDR3 loop spans 14 amino acids. Germline V gene sequence: CDR1 DFQATT, CDR2 SNEGSKA (reference sequence). CDR3 nucleotide sequence: TGCAGTGCTGGAGACAACCTACAGTGGCGTGGCTACACCTTC. Amino acids: CSAGDNLQWRGYTF.

The count of this clonotype is one. This chain links TRBV5-1 with TRBJ2-3; TRBD2 matches at 9 bases. The CDR3 loop spans 16 amino acids. The germline CDR1 and CDR2 sequences are SGHRS and YFSETQ. After removal of 0 bases from V and 6 bases from J, the junction contained 8 bases not matched to a gene. The CDR3 reads CASSLGRLAGTDTQYF. The CDR3 nucleotides read TGCGCCAGCAGCTTGGGGCGGCTAGCGGGAACGGATACGCAGTATTTT.

Only one count was recorded for this clonotype. The rearrangement links TRBV6-1 to TRBJ2-7; D gene ambiguous. Matching the DNA end better, TRBJ2-5 makes the J call doubtful. The CDR3 loop spans 15 amino acids. Germline CDR1 reads MNHNS; CDR2 reads SASEGT. CDR3: CASTVPSSRPETQYF. For the CDR3, the DNA is TGTGCCAGCACGGTGCCATCAAGCCGCCCAGAGACCCAGTACTTC.

This clonotype was seen many times. The chain has TRBV15 and TRBJ1-5, with D possibly TRBD1 on 6 matching bases. The CDR3 consists of 17 residues. Trimming cost V 0 bases and J 3 bases, with 15 bases left between them. Germline V gives CDR1 LNHNV, CDR2 YYDKDF (reference sequence). CDR3 protein: CATSREGGGPFNQPQHF. The CDR3 DNA follows: TGTGCCACCAGCAGAGAAGGCGGGGGGCCCTTCAATCAGCCCCAGCATTTT.

This clonotype was counted a few times. This chain links TRBV2 with TRBJ2-6; D is unresolved. Germline CDR1 SNHLY, CDR2 FYNNEI. This CDR3 is 12 amino acids long. Trimming removed 6 bases from V and 2 bases from J, with 2 bases in between. The CDR3 DNA reads TGTGCCAGCAGGGCTGGGGCCAACGTCCTGACTTTC. It translates to CASRAGANVLTF.

This sequence joins TRBV10-3 and TRBJ2-7; maybe TRBD1 (5 bases). Germline lookup yields CDR1 ENHRY and CDR2 SYGVKD. The CDR3 is 13 amino acids. V gave up 9 bases and J gave up 0 bases, with 12 bases separating them. DNA of the CDR3: TGTGCCATGGGCAGACAGAGCTCCTACGAGCAGTACTTC. The encoded protein is CAMGRQSSYEQYF.

This chain uses TRBV20-1 with TRBJ1-3; no definite D call. Trimming removed 6 bases at V and 1 base at J, with 13 bases between. CDR1 is DFQATT, CDR2 SNEGSKA, per germline (reference sequence). CDR3 length: 14 residues. The CDR3 coding sequence is TGCAGTGCAGGAAGTCAACCTTCTGGAAACACCATATATTTT. Translation: CSAGSQPSGNTIYF.

The gene calls are TRBV9 and TRBJ2-7; 9 bases fit TRBD2. CDR3 length: 17 residues. Germline V gives CDR1 SGDLS, CDR2 YYNGEE. V shed 0 bases, J shed 3 bases, and the junction held 10 bases outside the gene matches. CDR3 loop: CASSVESLRGGIYEQYF. The CDR3 DNA sequence: TGTGCCAGCAGCGTAGAATCTTTGCGGGGGGGCATCTACGAGCAGTACTTC.

The V call is TRBV7-9, the J call TRBJ2-2, with 10 bases fitting TRBD1. The CDR3 contains 15 residues. The germline gives CDR1 SEHNR, CDR2 FQNEAQ (reference sequence). V lost 5 bases, J lost 6 bases, and 6 bases stayed unmatched. CDR3 sequence: CASSPRQGAPGELFF. The CDR3 DNA sequence: TGTGCCAGCAGCCCAAGACAGGGGGCGCCCGGGGAGCTGTTTTTT. Variable domain in full (rest from reference TRBV7-9 and TRBJ2-2): DTGVSQNPRHKITKRGQNVTFRCDPISEHNRLYWYRQTLGQGPEFLTYFQNEAQLEKSRLLSDRFSAERPKGSFSTLEIQRTEQGDSAMYLCASSPRQGAPGELFFGEGSRLTVL.

J is TRBJ2-5 and V is TRBV10-3; D may match TRBD1 or TRBD2 (5 bases each). V dropped 8 bases and J dropped 4 bases, with 11 bases sitting between them. CDR3 length: 12 amino acids. Per the germline V gene, CDR1 is ENHRY and CDR2 is SYGVKD. The chain's CDR3 is CAIAGSGETQYF. For the CDR3, the DNA is TGTGCCATCGCAGGGAGTGGAGAGACCCAGTACTTC.

J is TRBJ1-2 and V is TRBV19; D ambiguous. Trimming removed 7 bases at V and 4 bases at J, with 10 bases between. CDR1 and CDR2 (germline): LNHDA, SQIVND (reference sequence). This CDR3 comprises 12 residues. The CDR3 sequence: CASTDGSYGYTF. CDR3 sequence (DNA): TGTGCCAGTACAGACGGGTCCTATGGCTACACCTTC.

The V gene is TRBV29-1, the J gene TRBJ1-2; no definite D call. The germline CDR1 and CDR2 sequences are SQVTM and ANQGSEA. This CDR3 is built from 10 residues. V gave up 5 bases and J gave up 5 bases, with 6 bases separating them. Here the CDR3 reads CSVPEYGYTF. The CDR3, as DNA: TGCAGCGTTCCCGAATATGGCTACACCTTC.

This rearrangement joins TRBV10-2 to TRBJ2-7, with 9 positions matching TRBD2. The CDR3 is 14 residues long. V trimming: 5 bases; J trimming: 4 bases; junction bases outside the gene matches: 6. Germline V gene lookup returns CDR1 WSHSY and CDR2 SAAADI. The CDR3 region is CASSPLAGKYEQYF. The CDR3 nucleotides are TGCGCCAGCAGTCCGCTAGCGGGGAAGTACGAGCAGTACTTC.

V usage is TRBV10-3 and J usage is TRBJ1-2; D is ambiguous. The CDR3 contains 16 residues. The V gene lost 6 bases and the J gene lost 3 bases, with 20 bases spanning the gap. The germline gives CDR1 ENHRY, CDR2 SYGVKD. The chain's CDR3 is CAIRDQVVGIDYGYTF. CDR3 DNA: TGTGCCATCAGGGACCAGGTGGTCGGTATAGACTATGGCTACACCTTC.